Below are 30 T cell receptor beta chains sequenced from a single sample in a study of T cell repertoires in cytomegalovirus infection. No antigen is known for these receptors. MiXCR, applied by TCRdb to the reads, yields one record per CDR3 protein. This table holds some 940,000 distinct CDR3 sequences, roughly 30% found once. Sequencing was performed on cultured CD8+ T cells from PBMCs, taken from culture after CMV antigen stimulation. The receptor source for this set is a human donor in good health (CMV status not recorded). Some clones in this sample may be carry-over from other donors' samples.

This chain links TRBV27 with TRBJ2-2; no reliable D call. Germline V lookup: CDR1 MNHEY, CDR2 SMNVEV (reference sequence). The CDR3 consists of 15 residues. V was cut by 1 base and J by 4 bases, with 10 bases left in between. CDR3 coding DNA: TGTGCCAGCAGTTTATGGGGTCCCGCCACCGGGGAGCTGTTTTTT. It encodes CASSLWGPATGELFF.

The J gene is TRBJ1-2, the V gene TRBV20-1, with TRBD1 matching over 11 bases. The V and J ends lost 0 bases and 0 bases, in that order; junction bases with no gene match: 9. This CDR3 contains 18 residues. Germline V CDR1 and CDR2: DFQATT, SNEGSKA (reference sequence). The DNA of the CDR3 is TGCAGTGCTAGAGATCTGGGGACAGGGGGGCTTTCTAACTATGGCTACACCTTC. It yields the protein CSARDLGTGGLSNYGYTF.

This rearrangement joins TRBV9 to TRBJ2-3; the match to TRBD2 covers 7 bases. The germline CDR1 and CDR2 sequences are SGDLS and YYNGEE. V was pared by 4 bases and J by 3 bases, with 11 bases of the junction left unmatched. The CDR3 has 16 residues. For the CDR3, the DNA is TGTGCCAGCAGCCCATCAAGCGGGGAGGGGACAGATACGCAGTATTTT. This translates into CASSPSSGEGTDTQYF.

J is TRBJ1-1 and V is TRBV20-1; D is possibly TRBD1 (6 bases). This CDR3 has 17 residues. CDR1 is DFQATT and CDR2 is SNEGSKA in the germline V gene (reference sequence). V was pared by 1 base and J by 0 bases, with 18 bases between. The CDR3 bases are TGCAGTGCTAGAGGGGATCGAGGGGGTGCAGTGAACACTGAAGCTTTCTTT. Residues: CSARGDRGGAVNTEAFF.

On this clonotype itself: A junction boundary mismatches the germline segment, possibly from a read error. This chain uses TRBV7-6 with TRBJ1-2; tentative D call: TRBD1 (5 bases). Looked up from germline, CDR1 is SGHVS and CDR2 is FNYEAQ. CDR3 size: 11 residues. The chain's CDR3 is CVSSLGHGYTF. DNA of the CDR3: TGTGTCAGCAGCTTGGGGCATGGCTACACCTTC.

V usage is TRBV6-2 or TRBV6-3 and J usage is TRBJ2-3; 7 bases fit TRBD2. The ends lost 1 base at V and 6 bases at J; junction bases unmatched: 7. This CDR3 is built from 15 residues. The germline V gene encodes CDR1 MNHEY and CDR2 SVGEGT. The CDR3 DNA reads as TGTGCCAGCAGTTACTATACTAGCGCTGTTGATACGCAGTATTTT. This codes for CASSYYTSAVDTQYF.

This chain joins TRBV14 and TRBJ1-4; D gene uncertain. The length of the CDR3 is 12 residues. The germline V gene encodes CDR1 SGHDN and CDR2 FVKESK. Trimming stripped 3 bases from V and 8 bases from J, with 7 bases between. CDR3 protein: CASSHLREKLFF. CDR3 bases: TGTGCCAGCAGCCATTTACGAGAAAAACTGTTTTTT. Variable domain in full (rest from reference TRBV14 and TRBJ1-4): EAGVTQFPSHSVIEKGQTVTLRCDPISGHDNLYWYRRVMGKEIKFLLHFVKESKQDESGMPNNRFLAERTGGTYSTLKVQPAELEDSGVYFCASSHLREKLFFGSGTQLSVL.

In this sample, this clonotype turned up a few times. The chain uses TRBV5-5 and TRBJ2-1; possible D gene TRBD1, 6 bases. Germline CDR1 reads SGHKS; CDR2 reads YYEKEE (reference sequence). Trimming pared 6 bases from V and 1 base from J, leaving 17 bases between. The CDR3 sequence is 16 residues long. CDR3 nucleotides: TGTGCCAGCAAGACAAGTCAAAGGGGGTCCTACAATGAGCAGTTCTTC. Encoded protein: CASKTSQRGSYNEQFF.

CDR3: CASSYGSGTGGYGNYGYTF. In DNA form, the CDR3 reads TGTGCCAGCAGCTACGGTTCCGGGACAGGGGGCTACGGCAACTATGGCTACACCTTC. V usage is TRBV7-4 and J usage is TRBJ1-2; 12 bases line up with TRBD1. The CDR3 extends over 19 amino acids. Trimming at V came to 4 bases and at J to 2 bases, leaving 14 bases not matched to a gene. Germline V gene lookup returns CDR1 SGHVT and CDR2 SQSDAQ. The full variable domain, with the rest looked up from reference TRBV7-4 and TRBJ1-2, is GAGVSQSPRYKVAKRGRDVALRCDSISGHVTLYWYRQTLGQGSEVLTYSQSDAQRDKSGRPSGRFSAERPERSVSTLKIQRTEQGDSAVYLCASSYGSGTGGYGNYGYTFGSGTRLTVV.

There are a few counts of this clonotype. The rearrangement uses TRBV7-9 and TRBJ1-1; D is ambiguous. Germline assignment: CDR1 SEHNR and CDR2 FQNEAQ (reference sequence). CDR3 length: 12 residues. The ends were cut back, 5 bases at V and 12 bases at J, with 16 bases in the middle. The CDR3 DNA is TGTGCCAGCAGCCTACCGCGTGACCCATCTTTCTTT. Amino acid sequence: CASSLPRDPSFF.

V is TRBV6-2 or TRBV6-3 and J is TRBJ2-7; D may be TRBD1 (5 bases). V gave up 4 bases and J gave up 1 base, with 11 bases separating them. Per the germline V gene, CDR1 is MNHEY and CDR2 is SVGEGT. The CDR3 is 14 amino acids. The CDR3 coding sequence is TGTGCCAGCAGTTCCTTGACAGAGTCCTACGAGCAGTACGTC. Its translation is CASSSLTESYEQYV.

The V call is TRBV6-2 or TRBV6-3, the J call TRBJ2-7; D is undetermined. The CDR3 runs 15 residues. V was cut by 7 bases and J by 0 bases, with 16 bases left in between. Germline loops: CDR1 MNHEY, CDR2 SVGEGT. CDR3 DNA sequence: TGTGCCAGCATGAGAATCGGGCTGGGCTCCTACGAGCAGTACTTC. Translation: CASMRIGLGSYEQYF.

For the CDR3, the DNA is TGTGCCAGCAGTGGGGGTGGTGGAGTCTTTCGCGAGCAGTACTTC. Its translation: CASSGGGGVFREQYF. This rearrangement joins TRBV6-1 to TRBJ2-7; no firm D call. The V and J ends lost 4 bases and 6 bases respectively, with 19 bases between them. The CDR3 spans 15 residues. CDR1 MNHNS and CDR2 SASEGT come from the germline V gene.

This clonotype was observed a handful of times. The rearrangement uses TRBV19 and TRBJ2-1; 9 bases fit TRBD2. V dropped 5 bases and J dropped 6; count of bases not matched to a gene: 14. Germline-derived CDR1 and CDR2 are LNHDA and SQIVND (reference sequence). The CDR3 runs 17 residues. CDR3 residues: CASSAIPGLATFNEQFF. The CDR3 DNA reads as TGTGCCAGTAGTGCAATTCCGGGACTAGCAACATTCAATGAGCAGTTCTTC.

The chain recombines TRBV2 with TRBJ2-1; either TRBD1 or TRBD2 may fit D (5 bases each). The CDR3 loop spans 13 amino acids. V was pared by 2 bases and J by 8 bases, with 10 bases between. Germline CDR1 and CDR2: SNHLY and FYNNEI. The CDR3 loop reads CASSEYRGDEQFF. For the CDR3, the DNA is TGTGCCAGCAGTGAATATCGGGGCGATGAGCAGTTCTTC.

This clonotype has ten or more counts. The CDR3 protein is CASSLSSGGLNEQFF. CDR3 nucleotides: TGTGCCAGCAGTTTAAGTAGCGGGGGATTGAATGAGCAGTTCTTC. The J gene is TRBJ2-1, the V gene TRBV12-3 or TRBV12-4; 9 bases are shared with TRBD2. This CDR3 is built from 15 residues. J gave up 7 bases and V 2 bases, and 6 bases lay outside the gene matches.

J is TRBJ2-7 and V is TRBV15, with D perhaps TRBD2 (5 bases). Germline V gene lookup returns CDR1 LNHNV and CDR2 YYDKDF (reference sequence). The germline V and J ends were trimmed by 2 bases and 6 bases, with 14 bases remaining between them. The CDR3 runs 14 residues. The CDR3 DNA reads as TGTGCCACCAGCAGAACTAGTATCTCACTCGAGCAGTACTTC. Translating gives CATSRTSISLEQYF. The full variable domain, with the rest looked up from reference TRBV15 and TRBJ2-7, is DAMVIQNPRYQVTQFGKPVTLSCSQTLNHNVMYWYQQKSSQAPKLLFHYYDKDFNNEADTPDNFQSRRPNTSFCFLDIRSPGLGDTAMYLCATSRTSISLEQYFGPGTRLTVT.

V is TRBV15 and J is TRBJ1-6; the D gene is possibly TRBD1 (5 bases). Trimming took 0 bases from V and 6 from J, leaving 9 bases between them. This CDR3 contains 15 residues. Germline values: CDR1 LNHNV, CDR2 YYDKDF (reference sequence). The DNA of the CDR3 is TGTGCCACCAGCAGAGATACAGGACTTAATTCACCCCTCCACTTT. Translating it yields CATSRDTGLNSPLHF.

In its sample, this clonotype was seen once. Here the CDR3 DNA reads TGCAGTGGGGCTAGCGGCTACGAGCAGTACGTC. This gives the protein CSGASGYEQYV. The rearrangement joins TRBV20-1 to TRBJ2-7; 7 bases agree with TRBD2. The ends lost 7 bases at V and 3 bases at J; junction bases unmatched: 3. This CDR3 is 11 amino acids long. CDR1 is DFQATT and CDR2 is SNEGSKA in the germline V gene (reference sequence).

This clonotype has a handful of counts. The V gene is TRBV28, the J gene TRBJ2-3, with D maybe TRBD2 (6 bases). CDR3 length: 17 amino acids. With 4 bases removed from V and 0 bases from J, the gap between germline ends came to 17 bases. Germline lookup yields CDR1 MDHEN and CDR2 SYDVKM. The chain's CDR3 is CASSSFVRGTSTDTQYF. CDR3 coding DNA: TGTGCCAGCAGTTCCTTTGTCCGGGGGACTAGCACAGATACGCAGTATTTT.

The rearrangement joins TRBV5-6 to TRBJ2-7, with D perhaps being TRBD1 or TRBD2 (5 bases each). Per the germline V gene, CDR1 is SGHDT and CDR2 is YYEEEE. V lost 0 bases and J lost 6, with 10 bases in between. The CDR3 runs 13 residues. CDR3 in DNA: TGTGCCAGCAGCTTGGTTGGGGACGTCGAGCAGTACTTC. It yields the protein CASSLVGDVEQYF.

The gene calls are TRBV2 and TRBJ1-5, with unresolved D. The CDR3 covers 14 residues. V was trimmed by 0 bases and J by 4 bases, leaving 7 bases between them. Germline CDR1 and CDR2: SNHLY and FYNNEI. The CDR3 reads CASSEARGNQPQHF. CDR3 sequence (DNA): TGTGCCAGCAGTGAAGCACGGGGAAATCAGCCCCAGCATTTT.

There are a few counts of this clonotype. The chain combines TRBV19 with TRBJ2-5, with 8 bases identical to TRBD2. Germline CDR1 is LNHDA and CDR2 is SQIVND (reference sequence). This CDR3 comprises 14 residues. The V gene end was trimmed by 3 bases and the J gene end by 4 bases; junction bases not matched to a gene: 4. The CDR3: CASSIGSGVETQYF. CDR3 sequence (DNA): TGTGCCAGTAGTATCGGTAGCGGGGTAGAGACCCAGTACTTC.

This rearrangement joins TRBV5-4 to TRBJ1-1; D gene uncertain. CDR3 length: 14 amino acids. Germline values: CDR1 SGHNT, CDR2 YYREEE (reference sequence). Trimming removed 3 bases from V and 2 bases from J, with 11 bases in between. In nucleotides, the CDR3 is TGTGCCAGCAGCTCCCCAGACCCAAACACTGAAGCTTTCTTT. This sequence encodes CASSSPDPNTEAFF.

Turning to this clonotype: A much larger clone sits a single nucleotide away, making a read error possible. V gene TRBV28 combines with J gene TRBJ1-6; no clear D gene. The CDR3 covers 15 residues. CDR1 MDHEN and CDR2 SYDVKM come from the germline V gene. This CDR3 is CANSLASSYNSPLHF. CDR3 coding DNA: TGTGCCAACAGTTTGGCGAGCTCCTATAATTCACCCCTCCACTTT.

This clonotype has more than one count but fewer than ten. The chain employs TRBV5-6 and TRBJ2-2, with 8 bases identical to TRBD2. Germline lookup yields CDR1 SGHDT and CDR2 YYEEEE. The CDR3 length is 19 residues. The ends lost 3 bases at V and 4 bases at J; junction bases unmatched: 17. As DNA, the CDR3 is TGTGCCAGCAGCTCCCCGGGTAGCGGGGTCTCATGGGGCACCGGGGAGCTGTTTTTT. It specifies CASSSPGSGVSWGTGELFF. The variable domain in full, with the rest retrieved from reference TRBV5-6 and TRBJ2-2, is DAGVTQSPTHLIKTRGQQVTLRCSPKSGHDTVSWYQQALGQGPQFIFQYYEEEERQRGNFPDRFSGHQFPNYSSELNVNALLLGDSALYLCASSSPGSGVSWGTGELFFGEGSRLTVL.

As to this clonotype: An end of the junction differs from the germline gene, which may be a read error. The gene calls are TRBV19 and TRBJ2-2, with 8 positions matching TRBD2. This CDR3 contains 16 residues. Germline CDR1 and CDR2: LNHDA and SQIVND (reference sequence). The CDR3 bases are TGTGTCAGTAGTATACGGGGACTAGCGAACACCGGGGAGCTGTTTTTT. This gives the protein CVSSIRGLANTGELFF.

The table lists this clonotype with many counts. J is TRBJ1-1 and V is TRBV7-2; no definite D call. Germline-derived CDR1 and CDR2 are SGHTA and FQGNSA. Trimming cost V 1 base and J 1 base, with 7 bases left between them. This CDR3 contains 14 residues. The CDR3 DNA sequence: TGTGCCAGCAGCTTAGTCTACAGGAACACTGAAGCTTTCTTT. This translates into CASSLVYRNTEAFF.

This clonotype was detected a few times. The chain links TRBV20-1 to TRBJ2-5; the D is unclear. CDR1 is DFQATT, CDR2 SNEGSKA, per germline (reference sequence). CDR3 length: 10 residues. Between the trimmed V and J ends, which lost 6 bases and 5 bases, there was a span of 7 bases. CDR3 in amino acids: CSAHRETQYF. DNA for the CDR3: TGCAGTGCGCATCGGGAGACCCAGTACTTC.

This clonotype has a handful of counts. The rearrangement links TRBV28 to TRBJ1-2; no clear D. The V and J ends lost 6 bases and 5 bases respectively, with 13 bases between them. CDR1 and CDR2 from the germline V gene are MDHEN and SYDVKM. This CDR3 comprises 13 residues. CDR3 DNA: TGTGCCAGCAGCCCCAGTCTCATTTATGGCTACACCTTC. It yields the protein CASSPSLIYGYTF.